This T cell receptor (beta chain) originates from a study of blood T cell repertoires in COVID-19. Germline V gives CDR1 LNHDA, CDR2 SQIVND (reference sequence). V shed 0 bases and J shed 6 bases, with 26 bases lying between them. This CDR3 has 19 amino acids. Membership in each cohort depended on participant-reported clinical history. The table lists this clone with many counts. Assay used: immunoSEQ multiplex PCR; TCRdb lists only in-frame clones, some missing. The data show roughly 250,000 clones, more than 80% seen once. Sequenced sample: PBMCs or T cells enriched from blood (not recorded which). The chain joins TRBV19 to TRBJ1-2; TRBD1 is a possible D gene (6 bases). This receptor was obtained from a woman between 18 and 29 years old who had recovered from COVID-19. The CDR3: CASSIERGRGRGFGHGYTF. In DNA, the CDR3 is TGTGCCAGTAGTATAGAACGGGGACGTGGCAGGGGCTTCGGCCATGGCTACACCTTC.